Detailed here is one TCR beta chain. V lost 3 bases and J lost 3; bases outside the gene matches: 1. CDR1 LNHDA and CDR2 SQIVND come from the germline V gene (reference sequence). CDR3 length: 14 amino acids. These data originate in a study of blood T cell repertoires in COVID-19. Generated by immunoSEQ multiplex PCR, the TCRdb table keeps only in-frame clones and is missing some. Among 100,000 or so clones listed, about 81% were seen once. Material for sequencing was peripheral blood. The rearrangement joins TRBV19 to TRBJ2-1, with 8 positions matching TRBD1. This sequence was found in a man at least 80 years old with acute or convalescent COVID-19. The CDR3 region is CASSIGQGYNEQFF. As DNA, the CDR3 is TGTGCCAGTAGTATCGGACAGGGCTACAATGAGCAGTTCTTC.